This is a list of T cell receptor beta chains from one sample in a study of blood T cells in healthy people across ages. TCRdb itself ran the 5' RACE reads through MiXCR, one entry per CDR3 protein. The sample includes hundreds of thousands of distinct CDR3 sequences, roughly 50% seen only once; the top ten take about 26%. Sequencing was done on a sample of blood. The receptors here all came from a man aged 35 to 55 in good health. CDR3s include the opening cysteine and the closing phenylalanine or tryptophan. D genes are given only for firm matches. A clone size is listed for some rows: how often the clone was seen (once, few, many), or a class if it is expanded.

>once|TRBV27|TRBJ2-5|TRBD1|14
CASSRTGHQETQYF
TGTGCCAGCAGTCGGACAGGACACCAAGAGACCCAGTACTTC
>once|TRBV7-8|TRBJ2-6|.|17
CASRAPRAGAGANVLTF
TGTGCCAGCAGGGCCCCAAGAGCAGGGGCTGGGGCCAACGTCCTGACTTTC
>.|TRBV7-9|TRBJ1-1|.|14
CASSLGNENTEAFF
TGTGCCAGCAGCTTAGGTAATGAGAACACTGAAGCTTTCTTT
>.|TRBV6-2/TRBV6-3|TRBJ2-1|.|12
CASATWDLLQFF
TGTGCCAGCGCGACCTGGGACCTTCTGCAGTTCTTC
>.|TRBV24-1|TRBJ1-1|.|13
CATRDPRETEAFF
TGTGCCACCAGGGACCCCCGCGAGACTGAAGCTTTCTTT
>few|TRBV5-1|TRBJ1-1|.|15
CASSLRTGGVTEAFF
TGCGCCAGCAGCTTGAGGACCGGAGGGGTCACTGAAGCTTTCTTT
>once|TRBV3-1|TRBJ2-7|TRBD2|15
CASSITSSGSYEQYF
TGTGCCAGCAGCATAACCTCTAGCGGGAGTTACGAGCAGTACTTC
>.|TRBV27|TRBJ1-6|.|12
CASRAGPRPLHF
TGTGCCAGCAGGGCTGGGCCCAGACCCCTCCACTTT
>.|TRBV25-1|TRBJ1-5|.|18
CASSVPRGNRVANQPQHF
TGTGCCAGCAGTGTCCCGAGGGGGAATAGAGTGGCCAATCAGCCCCAGCATTTT
>.|TRBV20-1|TRBJ2-1|.|13
CSARLVPRNEQFF
TGCAGTGCTAGACTGGTCCCCAGGAATGAGCAGTTCTTC
>.|TRBV25-1|TRBJ2-2|.|14
CASSPDSSSGELFF
TGTGCCAGCAGTCCAGACAGCTCATCGGGGGAGCTGTTTTTT
>.|TRBV6-5|TRBJ1-4|.|14
CASTSGFANEKLFF
TGTGCCAGCACCTCGGGGTTTGCTAATGAAAAACTGTTTTTT
>.|TRBV6-5|TRBJ1-2|TRBD1|16
CASSLIQGELGYGYTF
TGTGCCAGCAGTTTAATTCAGGGGGAGCTAGGCTATGGCTACACCTTC
>few|TRBV28|TRBJ2-7|.|23
CASTFPSRQSDRLGQGSSNEQYF
TGTGCCAGCACATTCCCAAGTCGACAATCCGACCGTCTCGGGCAGGGTAGTTCCAACGAGCAGTACTTC
>few|TRBV6-5|TRBJ2-7|.|13
CASSGEGTYEQYF
TGTGCCAGCTCAGGGGAAGGCACCTACGAGCAGTACTTC
>many|TRBV28|TRBJ2-6|.|12
CALGGGANVLTF
TGTGCCCTGGGAGGAGGGGCCAACGTCCTGACTTTC
>.|TRBV20-1|TRBJ2-1|TRBD2|17
CSARLAGATQRGNEQFF
TGCAGTGCTAGACTAGCGGGGGCCACCCAGCGGGGTAATGAGCAGTTCTTC
>.|TRBV12-3/TRBV12-4|TRBJ2-7|.|15
CASSLTRGSYNEQYF
TGTGCCAGCAGTTTAACGAGGGGGTCCTACAATGAGCAGTACTTC
>.|TRBV7-6|TRBJ2-7|.|14
CASSVTGSSHEQYF
TGTGCCAGCAGCGTAACCGGGAGTAGTCACGAGCAGTACTTC
>.|TRBV29-1|TRBJ1-1|.|11
CSVLVTTEAFF
TGCAGCGTCCTGGTGACTACTGAAGCTTTCTTT
>.|TRBV15|TRBJ1-2|.|16
CATSARTATSRYGYTF
TGTGCCACCAGCGCCAGGACAGCTACTTCGAGGTATGGCTACACCTTC
>.|TRBV5-1|TRBJ2-7|TRBD2|13
CASKVPGGAEQYF
TGCGCCAGCAAAGTCCCGGGAGGGGCCGAGCAGTACTTC
>.|TRBV9|TRBJ2-1|TRBD2|15
CASRGTSGRYNEQFF
TGTGCCAGCAGGGGGACTAGCGGGAGGTACAATGAGCAGTTCTTC
>once|TRBV7-2|TRBJ1-2|.|12
CASSSGADGYTF
TGTGCCAGCAGTTCAGGGGCGGATGGCTACACCTTC
>.|TRBV20-1|TRBJ2-1|TRBD2|15
CSAYGQRGGGNEQFF
TGCAGTGCTTACGGTCAGCGGGGGGGTGGGAATGAGCAGTTCTTC
>.|TRBV6-1|TRBJ1-4|.|14
CASRTDRVNEKLFF
TGTGCCAGCAGGACAGACAGAGTTAATGAAAAACTGTTTTTT
>.|TRBV24-1|TRBJ2-7|.|16
CATSDSHGFRNNEQYF
TGTGCCACCAGTGACTCGCACGGGTTTCGGAACAATGAGCAGTACTTC
>.|TRBV4-3|TRBJ2-1|.|13
CASSQRSFDEQFF
TGCGCCAGCAGCCAACGCTCCTTCGATGAGCAGTTCTTC
>.|TRBV11-3|TRBJ2-5|.|15
CASSETIPTPGEQYF
TGTGCCAGCAGCGAGACCATCCCGACCCCGGGGGAGCAGTACTTC
>few|TRBV4-1|TRBJ2-7|.|13
CASSQGLVSEQYF
TGCGCCAGCAGCCAAGGACTAGTTTCCGAGCAGTACTTC
>.|TRBV7-9|TRBJ1-2|.|14
CASSLAAGLYGYTF
TGTGCCAGCAGCTTAGCGGCAGGACTATATGGCTACACCTTC
>.|TRBV7-3|TRBJ1-6|.|18
CASSLWGRRLPDNSPLHF
TGTGCCAGCAGCTTATGGGGACGGAGACTTCCCGATAATTCACCCCTCCACTTT
>.|TRBV20-1|TRBJ2-1|.|12
CSAGFVSNEQFF
TGCAGTGCGGGATTCGTTTCCAATGAGCAGTTCTTC
>.|TRBV20-1|TRBJ2-7|TRBD2|15
CSASASGGSSYEQYF
TGCAGTGCTAGCGCTAGCGGGGGGTCCTCCTACGAGCAGTACTTC
>few|TRBV28|TRBJ2-1|TRBD2|15
CASSHLSGGEDEQFF
TGTGCCAGCAGCCACCTTAGCGGGGGAGAGGATGAGCAGTTCTTC
>.|TRBV6-2/TRBV6-3|TRBJ1-2|.|14
CASSRRDGWMGYTF
TGTGCCAGCAGTCGCCGGGACGGATGGATGGGCTACACCTTC